These T cell receptor beta chains were read from a single sample in a study of radiotherapy plus CTLA-4 blockade in lung cancer. Generated by immunoSEQ multiplex PCR, the TCRdb table keeps only in-frame clones and is missing some. The top ten hold about a tenth of the sample, which has 30,000 to 45,000 clones, approximately 77% seen once. The material sequenced was peripheral blood, taken from a patient treated with radiotherapy plus ipilimumab. The receptors stem from a human donor with non-small cell lung cancer who had stable disease on radiotherapy plus ipilimumab. CDR3s include the opening cysteine and the closing phenylalanine or tryptophan. Each record gives: CDR3 length, V gene, D gene, J gene, clone size, CDR3 protein, CDR3 DNA. The D gene is left open where the match is weak. Where a row states a size, it is once, few, many or the class of an expanded clone; other rows omit it.

15	TRBV6-1	.	TRBJ2-2	.	CASSGSGGFTGELFF	TGTGCCAGCAGCGGAAGTGGGGGCTTTACCGGGGAGCTGTTTTTT
15	TRBV6-5	.	TRBJ2-1	.	CASSYEDRAYNEQFF	TGTGCCAGCAGTTACGAGGACAGAGCTTACAATGAGCAGTTCTTC
13	TRBV6-1	TRBD1	TRBJ1-3	few	CAATGGFGNTIYF	TGTGCCGCGACAGGGGGCTTTGGAAACACCATATATTTT
12	TRBV6-6	.	TRBJ1-5	few	CASRTDNQPQHF	TGTGCCAGCAGGACAGACAATCAGCCCCAGCATTTT
11	TRBV20-1	.	TRBJ1-1	few	CSAIRTLKAFF	TGCAGTGCAATTAGGACATTGAAAGCTTTCTTT
16	TRBV27	TRBD2	TRBJ2-5	.	CASSLSPSGAGETQYF	TGTGCCAGCAGTTTATCCCCTAGCGGGGCTGGAGAGACCCAGTACTTC
16	TRBV6-6	.	TRBJ1-2	few	CASSPATGSIGYGYTF	TGTGCCAGCAGCCCCGCCACCGGTTCAATTGGTTATGGCTACACCTTC
15	TRBV5-1	.	TRBJ2-7	.	CASSLGLLVTNEQYF	TGCGCCAGCAGTTTGGGGTTGCTCGTTACAAACGAGCAGTACTTC
16	TRBV7-3	.	TRBJ2-2	.	CASSLYPGANTGELFF	TGTGCCAGCAGCTTATATCCAGGCGCGAACACCGGGGAGCTGTTTTTT
14	TRBV6-1	.	TRBJ1-2	.	CASRIGGGGYGYTF	TGTGCCAGCAGGATCGGGGGAGGGGGGTATGGCTACACCTTC
16	TRBV19	.	TRBJ1-5	.	CASSIFLGQGGQPQHF	TGTGCCAGTAGTATTTTTTTGGGTCAGGGTGGACAGCCCCAGCATTTT
14	TRBV7-2	TRBD1	TRBJ2-7	.	CASSPRGTGFEQYF	TGTGCCAGCAGCCCACGGGGGACAGGGTTCGAGCAGTACTTC
15	TRBV7-2	TRBD2	TRBJ2-2	.	CASSFLAVNTGELFF	TGTGCCAGCAGCTTCCTAGCGGTGAACACCGGGGAGCTGTTTTTT
14	TRBV11-3	TRBD1	TRBJ2-3	few	CASQPGQGVDTQYF	TGTGCCAGTCAACCGGGACAGGGAGTAGATACGCAGTATTTT
15	TRBV5-1	TRBD2	TRBJ2-5	.	CASSTAGTSGGPSYF	TGCGCCAGCAGCACGGCCGGGACTAGCGGGGGACCGTCGTACTTC
13	TRBV4-2	.	TRBJ2-7	.	CASSHLQGYEQYF	TGTGCCAGCAGCCACTTGCAGGGTTACGAGCAGTACTTC
14	TRBV18	.	TRBJ2-7	once	CASSPTLGGDEQYF	TGTGCCAGCTCACCAACATTGGGAGGCGACGAGCAGTACTTC
18	TRBV7-7	.	TRBJ2-3	.	CASSLKLGLPRVTDTQYF	TGTGCCAGCAGCTTAAAACTTGGACTCCCGAGGGTTACAGATACGCAGTATTTT
14	TRBV6-6	.	TRBJ2-3	.	CASSLRGSGDTQYF	TGTGCCAGCAGCCTCAGGGGTTCCGGGGATACGCAGTATTTT
17	TRBV7-9	.	TRBJ1-1	.	CASSPLPPRAGITEAFF	TGTGCCAGCAGCCCGCTCCCCCCCCGGGCGGGGATAACTGAAGCTTTCTTT
12	TRBV7-9	.	TRBJ2-1	few	CASSTTGNEQFF	TGTGCCAGCAGCACAACGGGCAATGAGCAGTTCTTC
16	TRBV11-3	TRBD2	TRBJ2-3	.	CASSSRLGGSTDTQYF	TGTGCCAGCAGCTCAAGGCTCGGGGGGAGCACAGATACGCAGTATTTT
14	TRBV7-2	.	TRBJ1-1	once	CASSRRQGGTEAFF	TGTGCCAGCAGCCGCAGGCAGGGTGGCACTGAAGCTTTCTTT
14	TRBV6-1	.	TRBJ1-2	.	CASSVAGTRLGYTF	TGTGCCAGCAGTGTAGCCGGGACACGGCTTGGCTACACCTTC
14	TRBV7-9	.	TRBJ1-4	.	CASSFGSDNEKLFF	TGTGCCAGCAGCTTCGGTTCCGATAATGAAAAACTGTTTTTT
15	TRBV5-1	.	TRBJ1-5	.	CASSLTPGKNQPQHF	TGCGCCAGCAGCTTGACTCCGGGGAAGAATCAGCCCCAGCATTTT
13	TRBV30	TRBD1	TRBJ1-1	.	CAWSEDRGQGAFF	TGTGCCTGGAGTGAGGACAGGGGGCAAGGAGCTTTCTTT
14	TRBV5-1	.	TRBJ1-1	.	CASSFGGSAVEAFF	TGCGCCAGCAGCTTCGGTGGCAGCGCTGTGGAAGCTTTCTTT
12	TRBV4-1	TRBD1	TRBJ1-1	.	CASSQTGTEAFF	TGCGCCAGCAGCCAGACAGGGACTGAAGCTTTCTTT
14	TRBV10-3	.	TRBJ1-1	.	CAISESNGGTEAFF	TGTGCCATCAGTGAGTCGAACGGTGGCACTGAAGCTTTCTTT
15	TRBV6-6	TRBD2	TRBJ2-7	.	CASSHGRGGLYEQYF	TGTGCCAGCAGCCACGGACGGGGAGGGCTCTACGAGCAGTACTTC
14	TRBV7-8	.	TRBJ2-4	.	CASSLVETKNIQYF	TGTGCCAGCAGCTTAGTTGAGACCAAAAACATTCAGTACTTC
12	TRBV5-4	.	TRBJ1-2	.	CASSQGVRGYTF	TGTGCCAGCAGCCAAGGAGTCAGAGGCTACACCTTC
16	TRBV7-9	TRBD2	TRBJ2-3	.	CASSRVAGGITDTQYF	TGTGCCAGCAGCAGAGTAGCGGGGGGGATCACAGATACGCAGTATTTT
15	TRBV15	.	TRBJ1-2	many	CATSKGELGAYGYTF	TGTGCCACCTCCAAGGGGGAGCTTGGTGCTTATGGCTACACCTTC
17	TRBV5-1	TRBD2	TRBJ2-1	.	CASSLASGGDSYNEQFF	TGCGCCAGCAGCTTGGCTAGCGGGGGGGACTCCTACAATGAGCAGTTCTTC
16	TRBV5-4	TRBD1	TRBJ1-1	once	CASSTETGTGNTEAFF	TGTGCCAGCAGCACAGAAACCGGGACAGGGAACACTGAAGCTTTCTTT
15	TRBV5-4	.	TRBJ1-2	few	CASSSTTERRAGYTF	TGTGCCAGCAGCTCGACTACGGAGCGGAGGGCTGGCTACACCTTC
17	TRBV11-2	.	TRBJ1-1	.	CASSSLVGQNVNTEAFF	TGTGCCAGCAGCTCCCTAGTGGGGCAAAATGTGAACACTGAAGCTTTCTTT
13	TRBV2	TRBD2	TRBJ2-1	.	CASTGGGADEQFF	TGTGCCAGCACGGGCGGGGGGGCGGATGAGCAGTTCTTC
19	TRBV7-8	.	TRBJ1-6	few	CASSWDTRDFSSYNSPLHF	TGTGCCAGCAGCTGGGATACGCGGGACTTCAGCTCCTATAATTCACCCCTCCACTTT
15	TRBV28	.	TRBJ1-2	.	CASSLSQGPVYGYTF	TGTGCCAGCAGTTTATCCCAGGGTCCGGTCTATGGCTACACCTTC
15	TRBV4-3	TRBD2	TRBJ2-1	.	CASSLTSGPYNEQFF	TGCGCCAGCAGCCTAACTAGCGGACCTTACAATGAGCAGTTCTTC
15	TRBV4-1	TRBD2	TRBJ2-1	.	CASSPRTSGYNEQFF	TGCGCCAGCAGCCCCCGGACTAGCGGATACAATGAGCAGTTCTTC
15	TRBV27	TRBD1	TRBJ2-3	.	CASRRGGRASDTQYF	TGTGCCAGCAGACGAGGGGGCCGGGCGTCAGATACGCAGTATTTT
15	TRBV29-1	TRBD1	TRBJ2-1	.	CSVEGGGTGGDEQFF	TGCAGCGTTGAAGGCGGGGGGACAGGGGGCGATGAGCAGTTCTTC
15	TRBV5-4	TRBD1	TRBJ2-1	.	CASSPGGQGFNEQFF	TGTGCCAGCAGCCCGGGGGGACAGGGATTCAATGAGCAGTTCTTC
15	TRBV6-5	.	TRBJ1-4	once	CASSARGGVNEKLFF	TGTGCCAGCAGCGCTCGGGGAGGGGTTAATGAAAAACTGTTTTTT
13	TRBV19	TRBD1	TRBJ2-7	.	CASSSQQGSEQYF	TGTGCCAGTAGTTCTCAACAGGGGAGCGAGCAGTACTTC
15	TRBV25-1	TRBD1	TRBJ1-6	.	CASSAPTGALSPLHF	TGTGCCAGCAGTGCCCCGACAGGGGCTCTGTCACCCCTCCACTTT
16	TRBV21-1	.	TRBJ2-7	.	CSFLTAANQRSYEQYF	TGCTCCTTCCTTACCGCGGCAAACCAGAGATCCTACGAGCAGTACTTC
14	TRBV15	.	TRBJ2-5	.	CAATKGEIQETQYF	TGTGCCGCTACCAAGGGAGAGATTCAAGAGACCCAGTACTTC
15	TRBV5-6	TRBD1	TRBJ2-7	.	CASSEPGQGFYEQYF	TGTGCCAGCAGCGAGCCGGGACAGGGGTTTTACGAGCAGTACTTC
16	TRBV27	TRBD2	TRBJ2-1	few	CASSKRPSGGLNEQFF	TGTGCCAGCAGCAAGCGGCCTAGCGGGGGGTTGAATGAGCAGTTCTTC
15	TRBV6-5	.	TRBJ1-3	.	CASSYGRHSGNTIYF	TGTGCCAGCAGTTACGGCAGACACTCTGGAAACACCATATATTTT
13	TRBV5-1	.	TRBJ1-6	.	CASSLVRNSPLHF	TGCGCCAGCAGCTTGGTCCGGAATTCACCCCTCCACTTT
13	TRBV9	.	TRBJ2-3	few	CASSGRRTDTQYF	TGTGCCAGCAGCGGCCGGAGGACAGATACGCAGTATTTT